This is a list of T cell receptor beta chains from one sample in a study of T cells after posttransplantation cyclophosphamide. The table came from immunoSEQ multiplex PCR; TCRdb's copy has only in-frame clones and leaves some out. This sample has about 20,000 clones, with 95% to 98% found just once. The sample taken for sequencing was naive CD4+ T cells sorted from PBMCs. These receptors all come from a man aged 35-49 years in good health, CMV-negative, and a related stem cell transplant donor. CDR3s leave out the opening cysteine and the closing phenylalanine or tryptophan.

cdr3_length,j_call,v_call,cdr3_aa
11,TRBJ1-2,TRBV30,ACSGSAGGGYT
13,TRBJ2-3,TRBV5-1,ASSLEPQGTDTQY
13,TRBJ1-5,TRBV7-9,ASSSWTGSNQPQH
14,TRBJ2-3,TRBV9,ASRRGGSGGSDTQY
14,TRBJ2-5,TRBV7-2,ASSNLAGPVEETQY
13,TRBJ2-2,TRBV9,ASTGLAGVAGELF
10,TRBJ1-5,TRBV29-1,SSQTGNQPQH
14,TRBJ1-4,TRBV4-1,ASSQVAGQPNEKLF
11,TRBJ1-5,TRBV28,ASISRSNQPQH
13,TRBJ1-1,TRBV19,ASSFAQGADTEAF
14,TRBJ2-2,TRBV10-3,AISASGRAYTGELF
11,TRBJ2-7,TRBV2,ASNSQGSGEQY
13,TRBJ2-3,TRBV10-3,AISDPGTVADTQY
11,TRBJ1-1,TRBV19,ASSTLINTEAF
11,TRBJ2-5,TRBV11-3,ASSPSGQETQY
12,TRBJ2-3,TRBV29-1,SVGQGPSTDTQY
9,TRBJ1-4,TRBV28,ASSQNEKLF
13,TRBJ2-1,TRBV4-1,ASSQDRGSYNEQF
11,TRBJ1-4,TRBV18,ASSPFGDEKLF
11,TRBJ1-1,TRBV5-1,ASSLDRGTEAF